A selection of T cell receptor beta chains follows, all from one sample in a study of cytomegalovirus exposure and HLA in healthy donors. The assay was immunoSEQ multiplex PCR, and TCRdb's table has in-frame clones only and misses some. The sample carries 200,000 to 250,000 clones, 80% to 90% recorded once. Sample: PBMCs. The origin of the receptors is a young man in good health and CMV-seronegative. The CDR3 runs from the conserved cysteine through the conserved F or W. The D gene is left open where the match is weak. The size field is filled for only some rows; it gives once, few, many or a size class.

size,V,J,D,CDR3,DNA
once,TRBV7-8,TRBJ1-4,-,CASSFRSTNEKLFF,TGTGCCAGCAGCTTTCGTTCAACTAATGAAAAACTGTTTTTT
-,TRBV5-6,TRBJ2-5,TRBD1,CASSDGRQGAGETQYF,TGTGCCAGCTCCGATGGGAGACAGGGGGCGGGAGAGACCCAGTACTTC
-,TRBV6-1,TRBJ1-5,-,CASSEQGNNQPQHF,TGTGCCAGCAGTGAACAGGGTAACAATCAGCCCCAGCATTTT
once,TRBV9,TRBJ1-1,-,CASSTYQGTDEAFF,TGTGCCAGCAGCACGTACCAGGGCACCGACGAAGCTTTCTTT
-,TRBV7-2,TRBJ2-2,-,CASSLRRGGELFF,TGTGCCAGCAGCCTCCGAAGGGGCGGGGAGCTGTTTTTT
once,TRBV4-3,TRBJ1-1,-,CASSQDFSGEKAFF,TGCGCCAGCAGCCAAGATTTTTCGGGAGAAAAAGCTTTCTTT
-,TRBV2,TRBJ2-1,TRBD2,CASSESVLAGLSSYNEQFF,TGTGCCAGCAGTGAGAGTGTTCTAGCGGGGCTAAGCTCCTACAATGAGCAGTTCTTC
-,TRBV19,TRBJ2-5,-,CASSRGGPPTAQYF,TGTGCCAGTAGCCGCGGGGGCCCTCCTACGGCCCAGTACTTC
-,TRBV7-2,TRBJ2-7,TRBD1,CASSLGSGQAYEQYF,TGTGCCAGCAGCTTAGGATCGGGACAGGCCTACGAGCAGTACTTC
-,TRBV25-1,TRBJ2-3,TRBD2,CASSDGLADLTDTQYF,TGTGCCAGCAGTGACGGACTAGCAGACCTCACAGATACGCAGTATTTT
-,TRBV18,TRBJ1-2,TRBD1,CASSSGTGATYGYTF,TGTGCCAGCTCATCGGGGACAGGGGCTACCTATGGCTACACCTTC
-,TRBV6-5,TRBJ2-3,TRBD2,CASSYSHRGADTQYF,TGTGCCAGCAGTTACTCGCACCGGGGGGCAGATACGCAGTATTTT
-,TRBV28,TRBJ2-1,-,CASSFRGVNNEQFF,TGTGCCAGCAGTTTCCGCGGCGTTAACAATGAGCAGTTCTTC
-,TRBV2,TRBJ2-1,TRBD2,CASTEREAPNEQFF,TGTGCCAGCACTGAGCGGGAGGCACCCAATGAGCAGTTCTTC
-,TRBV7-2,TRBJ1-4,-,CASSLAVRLGYEKLFF,TGTGCCAGCAGCTTAGCGGTCAGACTAGGGTATGAAAAACTGTTTTTT
once,TRBV5-1,TRBJ2-7,-,CASSLGYGKTHEQYF,TGCGCCAGCAGCTTGGGGTACGGGAAGACTCACGAGCAGTACTTC
-,TRBV9,TRBJ1-1,TRBD1,CASSVTGSGTEAFF,TGTGCCAGCAGCGTGACAGGGTCGGGAACTGAAGCTTTCTTT
-,TRBV4-3,TRBJ2-3,TRBD2,CASSQMTGGPSDTQYF,TGCGCCAGCAGCCAAATGACGGGGGGGCCTTCAGATACGCAGTATTTT
-,TRBV6-5,TRBJ2-1,TRBD1,CASSETGFNEQFF,TGTGCCAGCAGTGAGACAGGGTTCAATGAGCAGTTCTTC
-,TRBV6-5,TRBJ1-1,-,CASARGITEAFF,TGTGCCAGCGCTAGGGGGATTACTGAAGCTTTCTTT
-,TRBV27,TRBJ2-1,TRBD2,CASRTSVNEQFF,TGTGCCAGCAGAACTAGCGTCAATGAGCAGTTCTTC
-,TRBV5-5,TRBJ1-5,-,CASSLGHAGQPQHF,TGTGCCAGCAGCTTGGGACATGCGGGTCAGCCCCAGCATTTT
once,TRBV2,TRBJ1-1,TRBD1,CASRIRGDTEAFF,TGTGCCAGCAGGATCAGGGGGGACACTGAAGCTTTCTTT
-,TRBV11-2,TRBJ2-1,TRBD2,CASSTTLAGGPNEQFF,TGTGCCAGCAGCACAACACTAGCGGGGGGGCCCAATGAGCAGTTCTTC
-,TRBV27,TRBJ2-7,-,CAIGGPWGEQYF,TGTGCCATCGGGGGTCCCTGGGGGGAGCAGTACTTC
-,TRBV5-8,TRBJ2-1,TRBD2,CASRGGTDFNEQFF,TGTGCCAGCAGGGGGGGGACTGACTTCAATGAGCAGTTCTTC
-,TRBV10-3,TRBJ2-1,-,CAISETGQGALAGGYEQFF,TGTGCCATCAGTGAGACGGGACAGGGGGCTCTAGCGGGAGGCTATGAGCAGTTCTTC
-,TRBV15,TRBJ1-6,-,CATSSYFSPLHF,TGTGCCACCAGCTCATACTTTTCACCCCTCCACTTT
-,TRBV7-2,TRBJ2-7,-,CASSLRSSSYEQYF,TGTGCCAGCAGCTTAAGGAGCTCGTCCTACGAGCAGTACTTC
-,TRBV7-8,TRBJ2-1,TRBD1,CASSIPMTGSNEQFF,TGTGCCAGCAGCATCCCCATGACAGGGAGCAATGAGCAGTTCTTC
-,TRBV9,TRBJ2-1,-,CASSLGTIPTDEQFF,TGTGCCAGCAGCCTCGGGACAATCCCGACAGATGAGCAGTTCTTC
-,TRBV19,TRBJ2-1,-,CASSRDEQFF,TGTGCCAGTTCCAGGGATGAGCAGTTCTTC
-,TRBV2,TRBJ2-1,TRBD2,CASSDSGGPYNEQFF,TGTGCCAGCAGTGATAGCGGGGGGCCCTACAATGAGCAGTTCTTC
-,TRBV5-1,TRBJ2-1,TRBD2,CASSLGEGSYNEQFF,TGCGCCAGCAGCTTGGGGGAGGGATCCTACAATGAGCAGTTCTTC
-,TRBV4-2,TRBJ2-5,TRBD1,CASSQDRGLETQYF,TGTGCCAGCAGCCAGGACAGGGGGCTGGAGACCCAGTACTTC
-,TRBV4-1,TRBJ1-1,TRBD1,CASSRGRDRVGEAFF,TGCGCCAGCAGCCGGGGCCGGGACAGGGTGGGTGAAGCTTTCTTT
-,TRBV28,TRBJ1-4,-,CASNGGSNEKLFF,TGTGCCAGCAACGGGGGTTCTAATGAAAAACTGTTTTTT
-,TRBV7-9,TRBJ1-4,TRBD1,CASSFSPQGAGEKLFF,TGTGCCAGCAGCTTCTCCCCACAGGGGGCGGGTGAAAAACTGTTTTTT
-,TRBV7-2,TRBJ1-4,-,CASSLATENEKLFF,TGTGCCAGCAGCTTAGCGACAGAGAATGAAAAACTGTTTTTT
-,TRBV6-5,TRBJ1-2,TRBD1,CASSLQGFYGYTF,TGTGCCAGCAGTTTACAGGGGTTCTATGGCTACACCTTC
-,TRBV5-1,TRBJ2-5,-,CASSLGGRPETQYF,TGCGCCAGCAGCTTGGGGGGCAGGCCCGAGACCCAGTACTTC
-,TRBV7-6,TRBJ2-2,TRBD2,CASSLRPEKAGGGELFF,TGTGCCAGCAGCTTACGCCCCGAGAAAGCGGGGGGCGGGGAGCTGTTTTTT
-,TRBV5-1,TRBJ2-7,-,CASSLKSGSSYEQYF,TGCGCCAGCAGCTTGAAGTCCGGGTCATCCTACGAGCAGTACTTC
-,TRBV7-9,TRBJ2-5,TRBD1,CASSKRQGQETQYF,TGTGCCAGCAGTAAAAGACAGGGCCAAGAGACCCAGTACTTC
-,TRBV4-1,TRBJ1-6,-,CASSQVAVLNSPLHF,TGCGCCAGCAGCCAAGTAGCCGTTCTAAATTCACCCCTCCACTTT
-,TRBV27,TRBJ2-5,-,CASSKLSSYQETQYF,TGTGCCAGCAGTAAGCTGTCTAGCTATCAAGAGACCCAGTACTTC
once,TRBV9,TRBJ1-2,TRBD1,CASSGQGGKNYGYTF,TGTGCCAGCAGCGGACAGGGAGGAAAGAACTATGGCTACACCTTC
-,TRBV7-2,TRBJ1-6,-,CASRLSGTRASPLHF,TGTGCCAGCAGGCTTAGTGGGACACGGGCATCACCCCTCCACTTT
-,TRBV5-1,TRBJ2-2,-,CASSTPEKTNTGELFF,TGCGCCAGCAGCACCCCGGAGAAAACGAACACCGGGGAGCTGTTTTTT
-,TRBV6-4,TRBJ2-7,-,CASPGTHEQYF,TGTGCCAGCCCCGGTACGCACGAGCAGTACTTC
once,TRBV6-1,TRBJ1-5,-,CASSEALTRNQPQHF,TGTGCCAGCAGTGAAGCGCTAACGAGAAATCAGCCCCAGCATTTT
-,TRBV9,TRBJ1-2,-,CASSVEADYGYTF,TGTGCCAGCAGCGTAGAGGCGGACTATGGCTACACCTTC
-,TRBV27,TRBJ1-6,-,CASRLTVNSPLHF,TGTGCCAGCAGACTGACAGTTAATTCACCCCTCCACTTT
once,TRBV7-2,TRBJ2-6,TRBD2,CASSLAWGLISGANVLTF,TGTGCCAGCAGCTTAGCTTGGGGACTAATTTCTGGGGCCAACGTCCTGACTTTC